These T cell receptor beta chains were read from a single sample in a study of shared clonotypes between healthy human individuals. Sequencing used immunoSEQ multiplex PCR; TCRdb keeps in-frame clones, though not all of them. The sample contains approximately 2,000,000 clones, 85% to 95% of which appear only once. Material for sequencing was naive CD8+ T cells from PBMCs. Every receptor here comes from a man younger than 30 in good health. Some clones in this sample may be carry-over from other donors' samples. Both conserved end residues are part of each CDR3. Fields, in order: CDR3 protein, CDR3 DNA, V gene, clone size, D gene, J gene. D genes are given only for firm matches. Rows give clone size only sometimes, using once, few, many, or a class for an expanded clone.

CDR3aa: CASSEVSVYNEQFF; CDR3nt: TGTGCCAGCAGTGAAGTGAGTGTGTACAATGAGCAGTTCTTC; v_gene: TRBV6-1; abundance: -; d_gene: -; j_gene: TRBJ2-1
CDR3aa: CGSMGNTEAFF; CDR3nt: TGTGGGTCCATGGGGAACACTGAAGCTTTCTTT; v_gene: TRBV28; abundance: few; d_gene: -; j_gene: TRBJ1-1
CDR3aa: CASTLHAMAANNEQFF; CDR3nt: TGTGCCAGCACTCTACATGCCATGGCAGCCAACAATGAGCAGTTCTTC; v_gene: TRBV28; abundance: -; d_gene: -; j_gene: TRBJ2-1
CDR3aa: CASSPGTHGAYEQYF; CDR3nt: TGCGCCAGCAGCCCCGGGACCCATGGGGCGTACGAGCAGTACTTC; v_gene: TRBV4-1; abundance: -; d_gene: -; j_gene: TRBJ2-7
CDR3aa: CASSFQGGNEKLFF; CDR3nt: TGTGCCAGCAGTTTCCAGGGTGGTAATGAAAAACTGTTTTTT; v_gene: TRBV27; abundance: -; d_gene: -; j_gene: TRBJ1-4
CDR3aa: CASSYLEGLNTGELFF; CDR3nt: TGTGCCAGCAGTTATCTGGAGGGGCTGAACACCGGGGAGCTGTTTTTT; v_gene: TRBV6-5; abundance: -; d_gene: -; j_gene: TRBJ2-2
CDR3aa: CASSPVGGIGYEQYF; CDR3nt: TGCGCCAGCAGCCCAGTGGGGGGAATAGGCTACGAGCAGTACTTC; v_gene: TRBV4-1; abundance: -; d_gene: -; j_gene: TRBJ2-7
CDR3aa: CASSVSSGVKNIQYF; CDR3nt: TGTGCCAGCAGCGTTTCTAGCGGAGTCAAAAACATTCAGTACTTC; v_gene: TRBV9; abundance: -; d_gene: TRBD2; j_gene: TRBJ2-4
CDR3aa: CASSYGRTYEQYF; CDR3nt: TGTGCCAGCAGTTACGGACGAACCTACGAGCAGTACTTC; v_gene: TRBV6-6; abundance: -; d_gene: -; j_gene: TRBJ2-7
CDR3aa: CASSEGLAGEGETQYF; CDR3nt: TGTGCCAGCAGTGAGGGTCTAGCGGGAGAAGGGGAGACCCAGTACTTC; v_gene: TRBV27; abundance: -; d_gene: TRBD2; j_gene: TRBJ2-5
CDR3aa: CASSITSGRADEQFF; CDR3nt: TGTGCCAGCAGCATCACTAGCGGGAGGGCGGATGAGCAGTTCTTC; v_gene: TRBV9; abundance: -; d_gene: TRBD2; j_gene: TRBJ2-1
CDR3aa: CASSDSLYGYTF; CDR3nt: TGCGCCAGCAGTGACAGCCTCTATGGCTACACCTTC; v_gene: TRBV10-2; abundance: -; d_gene: -; j_gene: TRBJ1-2
CDR3aa: CASSLVGGRAHNEQFF; CDR3nt: TGTGCCAGCAGCTTAGTAGGCGGGAGGGCCCACAATGAGCAGTTCTTC; v_gene: TRBV7-9; abundance: once; d_gene: TRBD2; j_gene: TRBJ2-1
CDR3aa: CASSFPKKVYEQYF; CDR3nt: TGTGCCAGCAGTTTCCCGAAGAAGGTCTACGAGCAGTACTTC; v_gene: TRBV28; abundance: -; d_gene: -; j_gene: TRBJ2-7
CDR3aa: CASTSSGSFADTQYF; CDR3nt: TGTGCCAGCACGTCTAGCGGGAGTTTTGCAGATACGCAGTATTTT; v_gene: TRBV27; abundance: -; d_gene: TRBD2; j_gene: TRBJ2-3
CDR3aa: CASSLASGRGAGNEQFF; CDR3nt: TGCGCCAGCAGCTTGGCTAGCGGGAGGGGCGCCGGGAATGAGCAGTTCTTC; v_gene: TRBV5-1; abundance: -; d_gene: TRBD2; j_gene: TRBJ2-1
CDR3aa: CASSPLAGTGNTEAFF; CDR3nt: TGTGCCAGCAGCCCCCTCGCGGGGACGGGGAACACTGAAGCTTTCTTT; v_gene: TRBV11-2; abundance: once; d_gene: -; j_gene: TRBJ1-1
CDR3aa: CASSYRGLMYEQYF; CDR3nt: TGTGCCAGCAGTTACCGGGGACTGATGTACGAGCAGTACTTC; v_gene: TRBV6-5; abundance: -; d_gene: -; j_gene: TRBJ2-7
CDR3aa: CASSDSVRGRTEAFF; CDR3nt: TGTGCCAGCAGTGATAGCGTCAGGGGGAGAACTGAAGCTTTCTTT; v_gene: TRBV2; abundance: few; d_gene: TRBD1; j_gene: TRBJ1-1
CDR3aa: CAWAWVNTEAFF; CDR3nt: TGTGCCTGGGCCTGGGTGAACACTGAAGCTTTCTTT; v_gene: TRBV30; abundance: -; d_gene: -; j_gene: TRBJ1-1
CDR3aa: CASSLVATSYTGELFF; CDR3nt: TGTGCCAGCAGCTTAGTGGCGACTAGCTACACCGGGGAGCTGTTTTTT; v_gene: TRBV7-6; abundance: -; d_gene: TRBD2; j_gene: TRBJ2-2
CDR3aa: CASSLAGTRGTGELFF; CDR3nt: TGCGCCAGCAGCTTGGCCGGGACTAGGGGGACCGGGGAGCTGTTTTTT; v_gene: TRBV5-1; abundance: -; d_gene: TRBD2; j_gene: TRBJ2-2
CDR3aa: CASSFSGSSYEQYF; CDR3nt: TGTGCCAGCAGTTTTTCCGGGAGTAGCTACGAGCAGTACTTC; v_gene: TRBV28; abundance: -; d_gene: -; j_gene: TRBJ2-7
CDR3aa: CASSQEWGASNQPQHF; CDR3nt: TGCGCCAGCAGCCAAGAATGGGGGGCTAGCAATCAGCCCCAGCATTTT; v_gene: TRBV4-1; abundance: -; d_gene: -; j_gene: TRBJ1-5
CDR3aa: CASRPGGEGPYEQYF; CDR3nt: TGTGCCAGCAGACCTGGGGGGGAGGGCCCCTACGAGCAGTACTTC; v_gene: TRBV28; abundance: -; d_gene: TRBD2; j_gene: TRBJ2-7
CDR3aa: CASSLTSSSTDTQYF; CDR3nt: TGTGCCAGCAGCTTAACATCCTCTAGCACAGATACGCAGTATTTT; v_gene: TRBV7-8; abundance: -; d_gene: -; j_gene: TRBJ2-3
CDR3aa: CASSSPPGQGSYEQYF; CDR3nt: TGTGCCAGCTCTTCGCCCCCGGGACAGGGCTCCTACGAGCAGTACTTC; v_gene: TRBV18; abundance: -; d_gene: TRBD1; j_gene: TRBJ2-7
CDR3aa: CASNGQSESYEQYF; CDR3nt: TGTGCCAGCAACGGACAATCTGAGTCCTACGAGCAGTACTTC; v_gene: TRBV6-1; abundance: -; d_gene: -; j_gene: TRBJ2-7
CDR3aa: CASSFNWAQGSYYNEQFF; CDR3nt: TGTGCCAGCAGCTTCAATTGGGCACAGGGGTCATACTACAATGAGCAGTTCTTC; v_gene: TRBV7-2; abundance: -; d_gene: TRBD1; j_gene: TRBJ2-1